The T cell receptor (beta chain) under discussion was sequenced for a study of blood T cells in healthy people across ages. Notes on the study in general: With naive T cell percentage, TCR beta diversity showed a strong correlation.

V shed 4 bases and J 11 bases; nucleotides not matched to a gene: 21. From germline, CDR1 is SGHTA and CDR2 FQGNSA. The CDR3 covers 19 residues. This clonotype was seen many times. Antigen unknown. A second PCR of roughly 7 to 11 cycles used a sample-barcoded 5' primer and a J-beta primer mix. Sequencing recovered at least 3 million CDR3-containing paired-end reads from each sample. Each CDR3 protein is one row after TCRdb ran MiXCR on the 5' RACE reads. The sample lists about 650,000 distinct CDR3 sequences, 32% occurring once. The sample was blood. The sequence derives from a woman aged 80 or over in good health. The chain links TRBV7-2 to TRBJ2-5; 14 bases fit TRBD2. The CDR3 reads CASSYLGLAGGRASREQYF. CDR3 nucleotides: TGTGCCAGCAGCTACCTAGGACTAGCGGGGGGAAGGGCTTCTCGGGAGCAGTACTTC.